The present T cell receptor beta chain was sequenced within a study of T cell changes during pregnancy in multiple sclerosis. Assay: immunoSEQ multiplex PCR; the TCRdb copy retains only in-frame clones and omits some. The sample includes about 22,000 clones, 91% of them seen just once. The CDR3 runs to 16 residues. Losses at the gene ends were 4 bases for V and 3 bases for J; bases not matched to a gene: 11. The V gene's germline CDR1 is SGHDT and CDR2 YYEEEE. The chain recombines TRBV5-6 with TRBJ1-1; the match to TRBD1 covers 8 bases. Specimen: CD4+ T cells from peripheral blood mononuclear cells, collected in the third trimester of pregnancy. The TCR originated in a female donor in good health, enrolled as a control in a pregnancy study. The CDR3 region is CASSPDRAFSHTEAFF. CDR3 DNA sequence: TGTGCCAGCAGCCCGGACAGGGCCTTTAGCCACACTGAAGCTTTCTTT.